This paragraph reports one TCR beta chain. The record originates from a study of blood T cells in healthy people across ages. The germline V and J ends were trimmed by 2 bases and 1 base, with 5 bases remaining between them. Germline loops: CDR1 SQVTM, CDR2 ANQGSEA. The CDR3 contains 12 residues. A second roughly 7 to 11 cycle PCR used barcoded and J-beta primers. TCRdb reprocessed the 5' RACE reads via MiXCR and lists one record per CDR3 protein. The data contain almost 550,000 distinct CDR3 sequences, more than 20% of them seen just once; the ten biggest clones take up around 10%. The data were also submitted as part of a second study, on T cells of mothers and their children. That study adds: Reverse transcription into cDNA received all extracted RNA, at roughly 1.6 ug per 15 ul.

The rearrangement joins TRBV29-1 to TRBJ1-1, with D uncertain. Sequenced material: blood. This receptor was identified in a boy between 10 and 17 years old in good health. This chain's CDR3 is CSVEMWNTEAFF. The CDR3 coding sequence is TGCAGCGTTGAAATGTGGAACACTGAAGCTTTCTTT.